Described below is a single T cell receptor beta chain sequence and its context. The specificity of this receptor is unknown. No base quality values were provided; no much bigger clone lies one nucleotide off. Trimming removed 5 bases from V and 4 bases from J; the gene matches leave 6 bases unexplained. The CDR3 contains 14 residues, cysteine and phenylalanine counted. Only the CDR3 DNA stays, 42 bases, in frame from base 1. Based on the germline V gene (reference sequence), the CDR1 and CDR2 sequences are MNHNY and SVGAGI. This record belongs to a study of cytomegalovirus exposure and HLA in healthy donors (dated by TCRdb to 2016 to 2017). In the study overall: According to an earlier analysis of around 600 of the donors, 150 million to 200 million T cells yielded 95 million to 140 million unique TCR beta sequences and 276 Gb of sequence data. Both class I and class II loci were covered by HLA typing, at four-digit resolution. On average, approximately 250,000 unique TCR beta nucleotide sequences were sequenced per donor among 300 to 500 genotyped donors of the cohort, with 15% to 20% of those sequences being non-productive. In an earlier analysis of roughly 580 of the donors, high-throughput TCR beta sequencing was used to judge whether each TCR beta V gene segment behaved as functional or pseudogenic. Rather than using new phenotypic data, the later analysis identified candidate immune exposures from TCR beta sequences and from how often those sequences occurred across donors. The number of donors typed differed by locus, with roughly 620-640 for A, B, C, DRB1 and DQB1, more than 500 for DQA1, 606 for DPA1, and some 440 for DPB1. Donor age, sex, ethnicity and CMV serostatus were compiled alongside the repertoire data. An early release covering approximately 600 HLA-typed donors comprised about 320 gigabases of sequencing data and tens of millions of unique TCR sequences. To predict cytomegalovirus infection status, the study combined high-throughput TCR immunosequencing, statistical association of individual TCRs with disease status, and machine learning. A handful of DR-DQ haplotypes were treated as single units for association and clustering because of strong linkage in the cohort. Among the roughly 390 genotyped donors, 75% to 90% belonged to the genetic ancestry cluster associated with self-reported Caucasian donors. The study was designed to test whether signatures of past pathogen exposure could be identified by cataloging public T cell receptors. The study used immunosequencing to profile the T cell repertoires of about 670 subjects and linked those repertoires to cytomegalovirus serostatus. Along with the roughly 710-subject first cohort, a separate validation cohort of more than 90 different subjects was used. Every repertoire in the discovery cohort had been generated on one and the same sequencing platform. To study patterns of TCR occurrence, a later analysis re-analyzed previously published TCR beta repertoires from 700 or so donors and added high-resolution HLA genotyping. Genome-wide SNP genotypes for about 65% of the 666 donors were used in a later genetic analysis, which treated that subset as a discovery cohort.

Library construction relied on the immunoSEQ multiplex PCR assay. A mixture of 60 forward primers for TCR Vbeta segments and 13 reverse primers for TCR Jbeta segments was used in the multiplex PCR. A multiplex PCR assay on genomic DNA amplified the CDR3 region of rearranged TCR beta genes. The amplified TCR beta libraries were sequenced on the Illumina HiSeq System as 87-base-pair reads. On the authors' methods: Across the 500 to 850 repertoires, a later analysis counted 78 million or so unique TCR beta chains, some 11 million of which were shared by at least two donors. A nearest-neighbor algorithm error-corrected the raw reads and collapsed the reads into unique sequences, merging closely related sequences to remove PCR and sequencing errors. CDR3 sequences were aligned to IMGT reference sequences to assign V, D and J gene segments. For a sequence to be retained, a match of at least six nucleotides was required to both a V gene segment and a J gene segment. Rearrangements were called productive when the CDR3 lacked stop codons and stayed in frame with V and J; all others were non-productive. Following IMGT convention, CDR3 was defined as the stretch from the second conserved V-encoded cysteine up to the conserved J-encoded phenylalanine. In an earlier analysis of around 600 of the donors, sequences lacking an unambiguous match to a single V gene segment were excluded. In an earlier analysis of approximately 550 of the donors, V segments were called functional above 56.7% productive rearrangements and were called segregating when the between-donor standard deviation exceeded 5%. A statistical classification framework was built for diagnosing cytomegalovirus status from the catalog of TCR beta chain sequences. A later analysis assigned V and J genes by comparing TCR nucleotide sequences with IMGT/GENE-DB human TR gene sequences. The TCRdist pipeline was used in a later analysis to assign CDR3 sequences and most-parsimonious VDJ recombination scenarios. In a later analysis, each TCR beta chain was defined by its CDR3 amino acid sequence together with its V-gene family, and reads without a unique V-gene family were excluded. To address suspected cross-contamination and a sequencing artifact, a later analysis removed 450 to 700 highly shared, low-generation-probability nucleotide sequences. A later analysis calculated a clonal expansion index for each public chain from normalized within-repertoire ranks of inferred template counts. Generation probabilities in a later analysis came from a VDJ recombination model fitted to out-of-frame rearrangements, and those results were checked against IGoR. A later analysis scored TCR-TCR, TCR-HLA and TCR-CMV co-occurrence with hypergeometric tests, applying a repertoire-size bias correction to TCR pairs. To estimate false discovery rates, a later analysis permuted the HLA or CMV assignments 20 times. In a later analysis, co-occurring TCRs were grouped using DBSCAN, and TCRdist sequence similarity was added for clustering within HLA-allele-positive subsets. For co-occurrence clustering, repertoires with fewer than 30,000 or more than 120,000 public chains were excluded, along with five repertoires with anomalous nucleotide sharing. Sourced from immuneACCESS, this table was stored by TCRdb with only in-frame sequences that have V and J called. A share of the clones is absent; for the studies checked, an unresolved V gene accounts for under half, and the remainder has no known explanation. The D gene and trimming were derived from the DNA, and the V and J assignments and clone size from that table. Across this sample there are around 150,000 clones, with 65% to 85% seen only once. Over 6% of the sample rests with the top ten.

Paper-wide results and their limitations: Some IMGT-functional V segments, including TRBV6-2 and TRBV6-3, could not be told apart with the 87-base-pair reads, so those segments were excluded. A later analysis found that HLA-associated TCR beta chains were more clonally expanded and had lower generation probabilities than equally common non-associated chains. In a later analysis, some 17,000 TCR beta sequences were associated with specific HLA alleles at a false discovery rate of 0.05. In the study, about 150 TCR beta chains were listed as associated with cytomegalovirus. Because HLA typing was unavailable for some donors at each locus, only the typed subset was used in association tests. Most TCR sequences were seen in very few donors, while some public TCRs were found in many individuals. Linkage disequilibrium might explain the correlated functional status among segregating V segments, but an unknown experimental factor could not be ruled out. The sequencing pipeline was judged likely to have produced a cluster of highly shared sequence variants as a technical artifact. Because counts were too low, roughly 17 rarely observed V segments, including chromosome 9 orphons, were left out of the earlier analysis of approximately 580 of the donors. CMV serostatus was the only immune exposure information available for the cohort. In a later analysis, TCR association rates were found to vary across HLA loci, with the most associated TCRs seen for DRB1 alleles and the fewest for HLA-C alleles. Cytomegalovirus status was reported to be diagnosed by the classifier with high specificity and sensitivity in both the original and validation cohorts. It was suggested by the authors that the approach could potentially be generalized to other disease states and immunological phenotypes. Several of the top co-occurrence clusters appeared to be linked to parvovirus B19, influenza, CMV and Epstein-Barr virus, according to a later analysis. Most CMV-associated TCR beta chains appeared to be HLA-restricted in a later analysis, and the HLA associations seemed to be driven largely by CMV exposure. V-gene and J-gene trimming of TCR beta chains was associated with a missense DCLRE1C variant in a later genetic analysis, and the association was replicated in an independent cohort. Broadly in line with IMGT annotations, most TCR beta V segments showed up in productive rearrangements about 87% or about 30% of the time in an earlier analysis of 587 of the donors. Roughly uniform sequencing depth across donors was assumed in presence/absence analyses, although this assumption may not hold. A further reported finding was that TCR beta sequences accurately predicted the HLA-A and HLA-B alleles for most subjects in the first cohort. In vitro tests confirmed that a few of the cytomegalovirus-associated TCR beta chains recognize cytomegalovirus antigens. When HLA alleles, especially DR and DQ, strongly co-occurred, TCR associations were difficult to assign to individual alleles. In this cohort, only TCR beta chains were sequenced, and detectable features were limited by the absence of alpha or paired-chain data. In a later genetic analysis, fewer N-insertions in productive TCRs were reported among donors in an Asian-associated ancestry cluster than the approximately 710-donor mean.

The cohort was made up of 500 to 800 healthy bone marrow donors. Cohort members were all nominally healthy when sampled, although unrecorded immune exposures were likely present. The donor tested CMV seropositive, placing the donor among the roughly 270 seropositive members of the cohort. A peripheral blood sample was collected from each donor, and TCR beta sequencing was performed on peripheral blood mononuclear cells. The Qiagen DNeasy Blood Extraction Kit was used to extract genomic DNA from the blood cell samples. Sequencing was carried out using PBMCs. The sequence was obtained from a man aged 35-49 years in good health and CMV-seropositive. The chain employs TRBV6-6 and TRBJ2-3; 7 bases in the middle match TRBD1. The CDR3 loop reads CASSPGGWPDTQYF. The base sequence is TGTGCCAGCAGTCCAGGGGGTTGGCCAGATACGCAGTATTTT.